This T cell receptor beta chain derives from a study of blood T cell repertoires in COVID-19. The protocol was immunoSEQ multiplex PCR, while the TCRdb copy is restricted to in-frame clones and leaves out a portion. The profile shows 250,000 to 350,000 clones, roughly 90% of them singletons. There are 16 residues in the CDR3. The germline CDR1 and CDR2 sequences are SGHNT and YYREEE (reference sequence). With 0 bases clipped from V and 5 bases from J, the junction kept 4 bases outside the gene matches. Material for sequencing was PBMCs or T cells enriched from blood (not recorded which). J is TRBJ2-3 and V is TRBV5-4; 12 bases fit TRBD2. This clonotype originated in a woman younger than 45 who had recovered from COVID-19. CDR3 in DNA: TGTGCCAGCAGCTTGGGACTAGCGGGGGCCTTAGATACGCAGTATTTT. It translates to CASSLGLAGALDTQYF. The full variable domain, completed using reference TRBV5-4 and TRBJ2-3, is ETGVTQSPTHLIKTRGQQVTLRCSSQSGHNTVSWYQQALGQGPQFIFQYYREEENGRGNFPPRFSGLQFPNYSSELNVNALELDDSALYLCASSLGLAGALDTQYFGPGTRLTVL.